Below, one T cell receptor beta chain is given with its context. Its antigen is as yet unknown. A read error may produce the germline difference seen at one junction end. TCRdb re-called the reads through MiXCR, storing one row per CDR3 protein. The sample lists some 450,000 distinct CDR3 sequences, roughly 30% seen once, with approximately 14% in the top ten. CDR1 and CDR2 from the germline V gene are SGHVS and FQNEAQ. CDR3 length: 13 amino acids. The sample originates from a study of T cell repertoires in cytomegalovirus infection. Study summary: Indicated by public TCR beta signatures were CMV infection and matching HLA type. Study-wide findings and caveats: CMV carriers having the relevant HLA were flagged by cumulative public TCR beta family frequency.

Sequencing was done on a sample of PBMCs. This chain joins TRBV7-8 and TRBJ1-1; the D is unclear. The sequence was obtained from a human donor in good health (CMV status not recorded). Some clones in this sample may be carry-over from other donors' samples. The CDR3 nucleotides read TGTGCCAGCAGCTTATCAGGTCGGACTGAAGATTTCTTT. Translation: CASSLSGRTEDFF.